What follows are 28 T cell receptor beta chains derived from one specimen sequenced in a study of blood T cell repertoires in COVID-19. The protocol was immunoSEQ multiplex PCR, while the TCRdb copy is restricted to in-frame clones and leaves out a portion. The data hold 200,000 or so clones, with 84% observed a single time. Sequenced sample: PBMCs or T cells enriched from blood (not recorded which). The receptor source for this set is a man in his fifties or sixties who had recovered from COVID-19.

This sequence joins TRBV24-1 and TRBJ1-2; tentative D call: TRBD1 (5 bases). This CDR3 has 13 residues. Germline V gene sequence: CDR1 KGHDR, CDR2 SFDVKD. The ends were cut back, 6 bases at V and 2 bases at J, with 9 bases in the middle. DNA for the CDR3: TGTGCCACCAGTCCAGGGCAGAACTATGGCTACACCTTC. It yields the protein CATSPGQNYGYTF.

The gene calls are TRBV7-9 and TRBJ1-2; 8 bases match TRBD1. The CDR3 extends over 15 amino acids. From germline, CDR1 is SEHNR and CDR2 FQNEAQ (reference sequence). With 3 bases clipped from V and 3 bases from J, the junction kept 6 bases outside the gene matches. The CDR3 loop reads CASSLSGGWDYGYTF. The CDR3 region has the DNA TGTGCCAGCAGCTTGTCAGGGGGCTGGGACTATGGCTACACCTTC.

The chain employs TRBV3-1 (or the pseudogene TRBV3-2) and TRBJ1-6; D may be TRBD1 (6 bases). CDR1 LGHDT and CDR2 YNNKEL come from the germline V gene (reference sequence). CDR3 length: 17 amino acids. Trimming shortened V by 0 bases and J by 9 bases, and 18 bases separated the two germline ends. CDR3 amino acids: CASSQDRGRGSSSPLHF. The CDR3 nucleotides are TGTGCCAGCAGCCAAGATCGGGGTAGGGGGTCGAGTTCACCCCTCCACTTT.

V and J are TRBV5-1 and TRBJ2-3; 11 bases are a match to TRBD1. The CDR3 sequence is 16 residues long. The V gene end was trimmed by 4 bases and the J gene end by 5 bases; junction bases not matched to a gene: 9. CDR1 is SGHRS and CDR2 is YFSETQ in the germline V gene. The CDR3: CASSLLPGTGGDTQYF. As DNA, the CDR3 is TGCGCCAGCAGCCTACTGCCCGGGACAGGGGGAGATACGCAGTATTTT. Drawing the rest from reference TRBV5-1 and TRBJ2-3, the complete variable domain is KAGVTQTPRYLIKTRGQQVTLSCSPISGHRSVSWYQQTPGQGLQFLFEYFSETQRNKGNFPGRFSGRQFSNSRSEMNVSTLELGDSALYLCASSLLPGTGGDTQYFGPGTRLTVL.

V usage is TRBV7-2 and J usage is TRBJ1-6; D not certain. This CDR3 contains 12 residues. Trimming took off 5 bases at V and 6 bases at J, with 5 bases between the two ends. Germline V lookup: CDR1 SGHTA, CDR2 FQGNSA. In nucleotides, the CDR3 is TGTGCCAGCAGCGACTTTAATTCACCCCTCCACTTT. The encoded protein is CASSDFNSPLHF.

The V gene is TRBV27, the J gene TRBJ1-5; a weak D match, TRBD1 (5 bases). In germline, CDR1 is MNHEY, CDR2 SMNVEV (reference sequence). Trimming cost V 6 bases and J 9 bases, with 24 bases left between them. The CDR3 has 16 amino acids. The CDR3 DNA reads as TGTGCCAGCAGCTCCTTCGGGCCTGCGCGGGGGAGGCCCCAGCATTTT. It is translated as CASSSFGPARGRPQHF.

This chain uses TRBV7-6 with TRBJ2-1, with D tentatively TRBD2 (5 bases). Germline V lookup: CDR1 SGHVS, CDR2 FNYEAQ. This CDR3 comprises 15 residues. Between the trimmed V and J ends, which lost 5 bases and 2 bases, there was a span of 13 bases. CDR3 sequence (DNA): TGTGCCAGCAGCCGCAGTACGGGGACCTACAATGAGCAGTTCTTC. Translation: CASSRSTGTYNEQFF. The full variable domain, its missing parts supplied by reference TRBV7-6 and TRBJ2-1, is GAGVSQSPRYKVTKRGQDVALRCDPISGHVSLYWYRQALGQGPEFLTYFNYEAQQDKSGLPNDRFSAERPEGSISTLTIQRTEQRDSAMYRCASSRSTGTYNEQFFGPGTRLTVL.

The chain carries TRBV19 and TRBJ1-5; possibly TRBD1 for D (5 bases). Germline lookup yields CDR1 LNHDA and CDR2 SQIVND (reference sequence). The CDR3 spans 15 residues. Trimming left V 6 bases short and J 0 bases short, with 12 bases between. The CDR3 loop reads CASRGGPSSNQPQHF. CDR3 DNA: TGTGCCAGTAGGGGGGGTCCAAGTAGCAATCAGCCCCAGCATTTT.

V and J are TRBV20-1 and TRBJ2-2; possible D gene TRBD1, 6 bases. CDR1 is DFQATT and CDR2 is SNEGSKA in the germline V gene (reference sequence). Trimming left V 3 bases short and J 3 bases short, with 11 bases between. The CDR3 sequence is 14 residues long. CDR3 amino acids: CSASPGVDTGELFF. The CDR3 DNA reads as TGCAGTGCTAGTCCAGGGGTTGACACCGGGGAGCTGTTTTTT.

This chain joins TRBV5-1 and TRBJ2-3; weak D call: TRBD2 (5 bases). Germline V gives CDR1 SGHRS, CDR2 YFSETQ. V was clipped by 7 bases and J by 0 bases, with 18 bases between them. The CDR3 is made up of 16 amino acids. The CDR3 region is CASAEGSRTSTDTQYF. The CDR3 region has the DNA TGCGCCAGCGCTGAGGGTAGTCGGACTAGCACAGATACGCAGTATTTT.

The chain carries TRBV5-1 and TRBJ2-5; a weak D match, TRBD2 (6 bases). V was pared by 0 bases and J by 4 bases, with 10 bases between. The CDR3 spans 14 residues. The V gene's germline CDR1 is SGHRS and CDR2 YFSETQ. The CDR3 spells CASSLGLGVETQYF. CDR3 in DNA: TGCGCCAGCAGCTTGGGACTAGGGGTAGAGACCCAGTACTTC.

This chain connects TRBV11-2 to TRBJ2-2; 7 nucleotides line up with TRBD2. Germline V gene lookup returns CDR1 SGHAT and CDR2 FQNNGV. Trimming removed 4 bases from V and 6 bases from J; junction bases left unmatched: 14. The CDR3 extends over 17 amino acids. Here the CDR3 reads CASSSRGDSPTAGELFF. The CDR3, as DNA: TGTGCCAGCAGCTCCCGGGGGGACTCCCCGACCGCCGGGGAGCTGTTTTTT.

The sample holds a few counts of this clone. The rearrangement uses TRBV4-2 and TRBJ1-4, with TRBD1 as a possible D gene (6 bases). This CDR3 contains 16 residues. Germline V lookup: CDR1 LGHNA, CDR2 YNFKEQ. Trimming stripped 1 base from V and 8 bases from J, with 17 bases between. The CDR3 spells CASSQVIQARGEKLFF. The CDR3, as DNA: TGTGCCAGCAGCCAAGTGATCCAGGCTAGGGGGGAAAAACTGTTTTTT.

The rearrangement joins TRBV27 to TRBJ1-1, with D perhaps matching TRBD1 (6 bases). The CDR3 totals 14 residues. The germline V gene encodes CDR1 MNHEY and CDR2 SMNVEV (reference sequence). V lost 6 bases to trimming and J lost 5 bases, with 16 bases between them. The CDR3 sequence: CASSKTGRETEAFF. The CDR3 DNA reads TGTGCCAGCAGCAAAACAGGGCGGGAGACTGAAGCTTTCTTT.

The V and J genes are TRBV11-2 and TRBJ2-1, with a tentative D call TRBD1 (5 bases). The CDR3 is made up of 14 amino acids. CDR1 and CDR2 from the germline V gene are SGHAT and FQNNGV. V was trimmed by 2 bases and J by 0 bases, leaving 5 bases between them. The CDR3 here is CASSLQGSYNEQFF. DNA of the CDR3: TGTGCCAGCAGCTTACAGGGCTCCTACAATGAGCAGTTCTTC.

This clone was seen a handful of times. Other DNA sequences within the sample encode an identical CDR3. The J gene is TRBJ1-5, the V gene TRBV18; D remains ambiguous. The CDR3 covers 12 residues. Trimming pared 6 bases from V and 0 bases from J, leaving 3 bases between. Germline CDR1 is KGHSH and CDR2 is LQKENI. The CDR3 coding sequence is TGTGCCAGCTCTCTTAGCAATCAGCCCCAGCATTTT. Protein: CASSLSNQPQHF.

The V and J genes are TRBV4-3 and TRBJ1-2, with a tentative D call TRBD1 (6 bases). The CDR3 is made up of 15 amino acids. The V gene lost 0 bases and the J gene lost 3 bases, with 11 bases spanning the gap. The germline V gene encodes CDR1 LGHNA and CDR2 YSLEER. The CDR3 nucleotides read TGCGCCAGCAGCCAAGATAACAGGGCAGACTATGGCTACACCTTC. This codes for CASSQDNRADYGYTF.

The chain joins TRBV7-2 to TRBJ2-5; 13 nucleotides agree with TRBD2. Germline lookup yields CDR1 SGHTA and CDR2 FQGNSA. V shed 5 bases, J shed 5 bases, and the junction held 2 bases outside the gene matches. The CDR3 covers 14 residues. The CDR3 loop reads CASSGLAGVETQYF. The CDR3 nucleotides read TGTGCCAGCAGCGGACTAGCGGGGGTGGAGACCCAGTACTTC.

The rearrangement joins TRBV10-3 to TRBJ2-2; maybe TRBD1 (6 bases). Germline CDR1 reads ENHRY; CDR2 reads SYGVKD. The CDR3 extends over 15 amino acids. Trimming left V 6 bases short and J 6 bases short, with 17 bases between. The DNA for the CDR3 is TGTGCCATCAGACCGAACAGGGACGGGGCCGGGGAGCTGTTTTTT. This codes for CAIRPNRDGAGELFF.

The chain combines TRBV19 with TRBJ1-5; perhaps TRBD1 as D (5 bases). V lost 4 bases and J lost 1, with 11 bases in between. In germline, CDR1 is LNHDA, CDR2 SQIVND (reference sequence). The CDR3 loop spans 15 amino acids. In nucleotides, the CDR3 is TGTGCCAGTAGTAAGGCAGGGAGGAGCAATCAGCCCCAGCATTTT. It specifies CASSKAGRSNQPQHF.

This chain's CDR3 is CASSARDSLNEKLFF. The CDR3 nucleotides read TGTGCCAGCAGCGCCCGGGACAGCCTGAATGAAAAACTGTTTTTT. This chain links TRBV11-2 with TRBJ1-4; 7 bases match TRBD1. The CDR3 has 15 residues. CDR1 is SGHAT and CDR2 is FQNNGV in the germline V gene. V shed 5 bases and J 5 bases; nucleotides not matched to a gene: 8.

V gene TRBV4-3 combines with J gene TRBJ1-1; D not resolved. Per the germline V gene, CDR1 is LGHNA and CDR2 is YSLEER. CDR3 size: 15 residues. With 4 bases removed from V and 0 bases from J, the gap between germline ends came to 12 bases. The CDR3 sequence: CASSPVMNMNTEAFF. The CDR3 DNA follows: TGCGCCAGCAGCCCTGTCATGAACATGAACACTGAAGCTTTCTTT.

V and J are TRBV19 and TRBJ1-4; a possible D gene is TRBD1 (5 bases). The CDR3 totals 15 residues. The germline gives CDR1 LNHDA, CDR2 SQIVND (reference sequence). Trimming stripped 5 bases from V and 5 bases from J, with 15 bases between. CDR3 in amino acids: CASSLQGVENEKLFF. For the CDR3, the DNA is TGTGCCAGTAGTCTCCAGGGCGTTGAGAATGAAAAACTGTTTTTT.

This chain joins TRBV10-1 and TRBJ2-3; TRBD2 matches at 14 bases. Germline values: CDR1 WNHNN, CDR2 SYGVQD (reference sequence). The CDR3 consists of 13 residues. Trimming took 5 bases from V and 9 from J; bases not matched to a gene: 1. Written as DNA, the CDR3 is TGCGCCAGCAGTCGGACTAGCGGGGGGACGCAGTATTTT. Protein: CASSRTSGGTQYF.

The chain carries TRBV5-6 and TRBJ2-1; possible D gene TRBD1, 5 bases. The CDR3 loop spans 18 amino acids. V lost 2 bases and J 4 bases, leaving 22 bases between the germline ends. CDR1 is SGHDT, CDR2 YYEEEE, per germline. The CDR3 region is CASSLPAAGWDRYNEQFF. The CDR3 nucleotides read TGTGCCAGCAGCTTACCGGCCGCAGGGTGGGATAGATACAATGAGCAGTTCTTC.

The chain carries TRBV19 and TRBJ1-4; a possible D gene is TRBD1 (6 bases). Trimming stripped 9 bases from V and 0 bases from J, with 14 bases between. This CDR3 contains 15 residues. Looked up from germline, CDR1 is LNHDA and CDR2 is SQIVND (reference sequence). The CDR3 DNA sequence: TGTGCCAGCCGGGACACGCCTGCAACTAATGAAAAACTGTTTTTT. Translation gives CASRDTPATNEKLFF.

The chain joins TRBV7-8 to TRBJ1-3, with D unclear. Germline assignment: CDR1 SGHVS and CDR2 FQNEAQ. Between the trimmed V and J ends, which lost 1 base and 0 bases, there was a span of 4 bases. This CDR3 contains 14 residues. The chain's CDR3 is CASSLDNSGNTIYF. CDR3 DNA: TGTGCCAGCAGCTTAGACAACTCTGGAAACACCATATATTTT.

This chain uses TRBV19 with TRBJ2-6; 8 bases are a match to TRBD1. This CDR3 has 18 amino acids. The V segment lost 6 bases and the J segment 0 bases; nucleotides outside the gene matches: 10. The V gene's germline CDR1 is LNHDA and CDR2 SQIVND (reference sequence). CDR3 loop: CASRRVQGDRSGANVLTF. CDR3 DNA sequence: TGTGCCAGTAGACGTGTACAGGGGGACCGCTCTGGGGCCAACGTCCTGACTTTC.